This T cell receptor beta chain derives from a study of T cells after somatic rescue of genetic block. The table came from immunoSEQ multiplex PCR; TCRdb's copy has only in-frame clones and leaves some out. This table holds tens of thousands of clones, approximately 90% found once. Germline V CDR1 and CDR2: KGHSH, LQKENI. V was clipped by 4 bases and J by 0 bases, with 5 bases between them. This CDR3 contains 13 residues. Input material: peripheral blood mononuclear cells (PBMCs). The receptor's source is a woman under 30. This rearrangement joins TRBV18 to TRBJ2-3; D call uncertain. CDR3 nucleotide sequence: TGTGCCAGCTCACGAATGAGCACAGATACGCAGTATTTT. The encoded protein is CASSRMSTDTQYF.